The T cell receptor beta chain under discussion was sequenced for a study of T-cell reconstitution after alpha-beta-depleted transplantation in children (dated by TCRdb to 2016 to 2018). For the wider study: Using TCR repertoire profiling, the study followed T-cell immune reconstitution in a quantitative way in children after TCRalphabeta/CD19-depleted allogeneic hematopoietic cell transplantation.

Taken from cysteine to phenylalanine, the CDR3 has 16 residues. The read is trimmed to its CDR3 DNA, 48 bases read in frame from base 1. V loses 5 bases, J loses 0 bases, and the germline ends lie 11 bases apart. From a lookup of the germline V gene, CDR1 and CDR2 are SGHAT and FQNNGV. Turning to this clonotype: No cognate antigen has been identified for it. It has no much larger one-base neighbor in the sample; base qualities were not kept.

The library was built by means of PCR. The sequencer listed for this sample is Illumina HiSeq 2500. To normalize quantification of the TCRbeta repertoire, the TCR libraries were built with molecular barcoding that relied on unique molecular identifiers. TCRdb reprocessing: public reads trimmed at Q25 with fastp, clones called with MiXCR, in-frame beta chains kept. Rows are combined by CDR3 protein, so each entry shows the most common genes and DNA. The sample has about 460,000 distinct CDR3 sequences on record, approximately 12% of them singletons. The leading ten clones occupy around 5.8% of the sample.

This clonotype was sampled from a human donor who donated a stem cell graft to a child with combined immunodeficiency. The chain is made from TRBV11-2 and TRBJ1-6; TRBD1 might be the D gene, on 6 matching bases. The sequences come from PBMCs from the stem cell graft donor, collected from the stem cell graft. The CDR3 in this case is CASSPTRGSYNSPLHF. In nucleotides, the sequence is TGTGCCAGCAGCCCAACCAGGGGCTCCTATAATTCACCCCTCCACTTT.